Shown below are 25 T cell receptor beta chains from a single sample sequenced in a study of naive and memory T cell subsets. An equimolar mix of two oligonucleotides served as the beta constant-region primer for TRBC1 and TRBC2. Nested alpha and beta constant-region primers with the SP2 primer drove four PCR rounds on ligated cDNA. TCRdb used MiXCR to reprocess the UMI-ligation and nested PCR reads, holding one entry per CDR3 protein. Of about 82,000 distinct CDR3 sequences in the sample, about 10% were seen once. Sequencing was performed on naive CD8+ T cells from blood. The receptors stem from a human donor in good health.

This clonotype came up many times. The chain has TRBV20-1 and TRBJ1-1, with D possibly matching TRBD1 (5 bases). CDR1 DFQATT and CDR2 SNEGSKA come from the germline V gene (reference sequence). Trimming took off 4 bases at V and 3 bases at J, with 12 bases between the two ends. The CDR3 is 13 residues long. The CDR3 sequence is CSATEGMYTEAFF. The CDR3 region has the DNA TGCAGTGCTACAGAGGGGATGTACACTGAAGCTTTCTTT.

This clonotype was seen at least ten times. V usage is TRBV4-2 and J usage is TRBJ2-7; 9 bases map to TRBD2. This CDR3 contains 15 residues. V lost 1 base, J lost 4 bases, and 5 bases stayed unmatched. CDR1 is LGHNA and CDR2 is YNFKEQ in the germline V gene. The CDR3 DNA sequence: TGTGCCAGCAGCCAAGTTAGCGGGAGTTGGTACGAGCAGTACTTC. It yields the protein CASSQVSGSWYEQYF.

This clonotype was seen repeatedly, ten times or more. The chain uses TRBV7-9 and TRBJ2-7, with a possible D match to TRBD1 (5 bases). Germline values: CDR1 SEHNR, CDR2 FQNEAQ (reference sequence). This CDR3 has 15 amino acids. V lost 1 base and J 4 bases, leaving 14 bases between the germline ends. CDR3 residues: CASSLVPGIGYEQYF. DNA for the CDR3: TGTGCCAGCAGCTTAGTCCCAGGGATAGGGTACGAGCAGTACTTC.

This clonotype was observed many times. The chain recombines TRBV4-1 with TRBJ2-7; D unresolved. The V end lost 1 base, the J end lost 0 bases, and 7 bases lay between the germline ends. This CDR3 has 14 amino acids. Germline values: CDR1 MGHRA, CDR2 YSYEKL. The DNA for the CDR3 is TGCGCCAGCAGCCAAGGCCGCGCCTCCTACGAGCAGTACTTC. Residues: CASSQGRASYEQYF.

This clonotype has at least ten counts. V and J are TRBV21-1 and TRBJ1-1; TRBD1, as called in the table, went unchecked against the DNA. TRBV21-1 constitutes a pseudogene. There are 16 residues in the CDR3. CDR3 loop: CASSKGYRGTATEAFF. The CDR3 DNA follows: TGTGCCAGCAGCAAAGGATACAGGGGGACGGCCACTGAAGCTTTCTTT.

The CDR3 region has the DNA TGTGCCAGCAGTGAATATACCGCCGGGACTAGCGGGAGGGTCCAAGAGACCCAGTACTTC. Protein sequence: CASSEYTAGTSGRVQETQYF. This chain links TRBV25-1 with TRBJ2-5; 16 bases match TRBD2. Germline V gene lookup returns CDR1 MGHDK and CDR2 SYGVNS. Trimming at V came to 0 bases and at J to 1 base, leaving 8 bases not matched to a gene. The CDR3 is 20 residues long.

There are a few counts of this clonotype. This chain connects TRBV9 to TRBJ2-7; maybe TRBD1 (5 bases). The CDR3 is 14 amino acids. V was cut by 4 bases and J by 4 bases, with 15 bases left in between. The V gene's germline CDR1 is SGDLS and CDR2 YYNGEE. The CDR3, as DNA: TGTGCCAGCAGCAAAGAAGGGGCAAGATACGAGCAGTACTTC. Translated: CASSKEGARYEQYF. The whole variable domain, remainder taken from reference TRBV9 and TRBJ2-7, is DSGVTQTPKHLITATGQRVTLRCSPRSGDLSVYWYQQSLDQGLQFLIQYYNGEERAKGNILERFSAQQFPDLHSELNLSSLELGDSALYFCASSKEGARYEQYFGPGTRLTVT.

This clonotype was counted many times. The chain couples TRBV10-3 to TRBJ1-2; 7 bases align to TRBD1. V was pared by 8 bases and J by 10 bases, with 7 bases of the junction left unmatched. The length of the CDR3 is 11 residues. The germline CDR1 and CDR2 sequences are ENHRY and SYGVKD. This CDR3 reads CAIAGTDDYTF. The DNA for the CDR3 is TGTGCCATCGCAGGGACAGATGACTACACCTTC.

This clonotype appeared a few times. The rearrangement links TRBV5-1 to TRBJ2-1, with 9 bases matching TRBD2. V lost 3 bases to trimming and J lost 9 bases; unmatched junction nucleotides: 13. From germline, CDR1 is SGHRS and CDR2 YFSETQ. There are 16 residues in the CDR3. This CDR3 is CASSSSSGIGLGEQFF. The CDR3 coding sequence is TGCGCCAGCAGCTCATCTAGCGGGATCGGCTTGGGTGAGCAGTTCTTC.

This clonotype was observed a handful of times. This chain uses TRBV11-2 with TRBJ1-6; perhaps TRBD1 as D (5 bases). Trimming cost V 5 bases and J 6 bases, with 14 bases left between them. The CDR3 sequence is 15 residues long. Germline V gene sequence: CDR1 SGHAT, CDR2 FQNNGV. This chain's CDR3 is CASSPGRHLNSPLHF. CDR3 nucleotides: TGTGCCAGCAGCCCGGGACGACACCTTAATTCACCCCTCCACTTT.

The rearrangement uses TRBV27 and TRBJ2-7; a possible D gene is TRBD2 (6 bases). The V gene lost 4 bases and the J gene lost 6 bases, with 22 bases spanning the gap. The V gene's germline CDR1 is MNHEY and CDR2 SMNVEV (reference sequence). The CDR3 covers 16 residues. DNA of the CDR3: TGTGCCAGCAGTTCTTATTGGCGGGACGGGCCGGGCGAGCAGTACTTC. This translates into CASSSYWRDGPGEQYF.

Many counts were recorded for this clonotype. The CDR3 spells CASSTPPDRRNEKLFF. CDR3 coding DNA: TGCGCCAGCAGCACGCCCCCCGACAGGCGGAATGAAAAACTGTTTTTT. The rearrangement joins TRBV4-1 to TRBJ1-4, with D maybe TRBD1 (6 bases). Germline V CDR1 and CDR2: MGHRA, YSYEKL. CDR3 size: 16 residues. V lost 5 bases and J 5 bases, leaving 18 bases between the germline ends.

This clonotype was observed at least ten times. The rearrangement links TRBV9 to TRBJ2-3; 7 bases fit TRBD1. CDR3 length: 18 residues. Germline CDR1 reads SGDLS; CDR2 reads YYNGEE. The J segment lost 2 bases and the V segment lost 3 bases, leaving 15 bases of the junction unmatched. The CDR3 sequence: CASSAHLQGRSDTDTQYF. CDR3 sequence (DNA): TGTGCCAGCAGCGCCCACTTACAGGGGAGATCCGACACAGATACGCAGTATTTT.

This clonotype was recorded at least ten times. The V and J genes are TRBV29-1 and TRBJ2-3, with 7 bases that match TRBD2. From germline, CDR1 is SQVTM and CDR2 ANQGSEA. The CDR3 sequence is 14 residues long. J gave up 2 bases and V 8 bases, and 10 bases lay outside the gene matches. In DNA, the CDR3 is TGCAGCTCAAAGGCTAGCGGAACCACAGATACGCAGTATTTT. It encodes CSSKASGTTDTQYF.

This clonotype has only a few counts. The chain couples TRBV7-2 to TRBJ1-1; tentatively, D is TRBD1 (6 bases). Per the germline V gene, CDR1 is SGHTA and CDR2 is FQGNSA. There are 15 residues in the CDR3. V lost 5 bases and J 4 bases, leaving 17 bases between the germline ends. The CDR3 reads CASSHTTGLSTEAFF. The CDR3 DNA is TGTGCCAGCAGCCACACTACAGGGTTAAGCACTGAAGCTTTCTTT.

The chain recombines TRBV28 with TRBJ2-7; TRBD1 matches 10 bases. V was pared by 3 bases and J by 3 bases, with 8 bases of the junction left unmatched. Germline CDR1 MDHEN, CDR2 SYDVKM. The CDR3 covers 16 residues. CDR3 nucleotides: TGTGCCAGCAGTTTCCTCCCGGGACAGGGGTACTACGAGCAGTACTTC. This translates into CASSFLPGQGYYEQYF.

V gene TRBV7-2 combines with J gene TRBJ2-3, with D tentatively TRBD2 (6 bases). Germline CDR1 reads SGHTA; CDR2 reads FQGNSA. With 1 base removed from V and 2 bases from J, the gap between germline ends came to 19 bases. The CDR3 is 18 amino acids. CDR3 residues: CASSLGGMGTRITDTQYF. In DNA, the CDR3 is TGTGCCAGCAGCTTAGGGGGGATGGGGACTCGAATCACAGATACGCAGTATTTT.

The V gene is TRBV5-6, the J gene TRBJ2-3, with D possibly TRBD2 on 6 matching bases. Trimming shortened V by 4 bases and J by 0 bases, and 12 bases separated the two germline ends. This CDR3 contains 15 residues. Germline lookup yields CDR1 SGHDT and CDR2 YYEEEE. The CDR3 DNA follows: TGTGCCAGCAGCCCTATAGCGGAAAGCACAGATACGCAGTATTTT. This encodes CASSPIAESTDTQYF.

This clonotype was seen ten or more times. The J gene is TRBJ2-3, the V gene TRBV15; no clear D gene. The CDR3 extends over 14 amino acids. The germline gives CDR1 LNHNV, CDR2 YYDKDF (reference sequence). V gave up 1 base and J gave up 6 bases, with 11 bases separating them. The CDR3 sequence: CATSRGYGSDTQYF. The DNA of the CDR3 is TGTGCCACCAGCAGAGGATACGGCTCCGATACGCAGTATTTT.

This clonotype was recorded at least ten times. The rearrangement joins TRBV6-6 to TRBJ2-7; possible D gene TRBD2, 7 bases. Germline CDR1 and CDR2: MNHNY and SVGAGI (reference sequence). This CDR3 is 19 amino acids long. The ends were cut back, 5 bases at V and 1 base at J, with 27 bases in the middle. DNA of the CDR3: TGTGCCAGCAGTGACACCCTAGGACAGCAACTAGCGATTTCCTACGAGCAGTACTTC. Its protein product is CASSDTLGQQLAISYEQYF.

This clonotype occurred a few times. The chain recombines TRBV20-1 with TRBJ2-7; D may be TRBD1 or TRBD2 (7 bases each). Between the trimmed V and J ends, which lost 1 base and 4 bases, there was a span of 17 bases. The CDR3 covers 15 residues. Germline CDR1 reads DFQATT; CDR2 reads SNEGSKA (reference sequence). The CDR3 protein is CSARGGGTAGYEQYF. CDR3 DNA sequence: TGCAGTGCTAGAGGGGGGGGGACAGCTGGTTACGAGCAGTACTTC.

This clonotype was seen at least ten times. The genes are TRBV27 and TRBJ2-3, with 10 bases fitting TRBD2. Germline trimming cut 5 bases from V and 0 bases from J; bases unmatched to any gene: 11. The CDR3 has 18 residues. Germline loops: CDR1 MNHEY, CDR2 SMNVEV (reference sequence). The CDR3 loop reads CASSPSLGLAISTDTQYF. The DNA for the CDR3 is TGTGCCAGCAGTCCTAGTCTGGGACTAGCGATAAGCACAGATACGCAGTATTTT.

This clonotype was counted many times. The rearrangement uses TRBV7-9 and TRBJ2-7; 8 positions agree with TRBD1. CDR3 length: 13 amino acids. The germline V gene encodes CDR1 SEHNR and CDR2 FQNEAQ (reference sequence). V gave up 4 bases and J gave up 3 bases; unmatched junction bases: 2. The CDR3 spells CASSSTGDYEQYF. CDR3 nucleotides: TGTGCCAGCAGCTCGACAGGGGACTACGAGCAGTACTTC.

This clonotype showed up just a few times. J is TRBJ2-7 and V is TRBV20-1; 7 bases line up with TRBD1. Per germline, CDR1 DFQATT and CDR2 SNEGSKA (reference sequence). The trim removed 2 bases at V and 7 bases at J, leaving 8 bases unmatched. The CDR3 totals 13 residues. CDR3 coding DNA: TGCAGTGCTAGACCCTACAGGGGTCTAGAGCAGTACTTC. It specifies CSARPYRGLEQYF.

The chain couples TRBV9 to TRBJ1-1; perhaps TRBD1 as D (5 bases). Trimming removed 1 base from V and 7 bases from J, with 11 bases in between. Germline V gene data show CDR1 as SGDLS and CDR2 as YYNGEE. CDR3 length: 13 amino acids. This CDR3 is CASSVKLTDEAFF. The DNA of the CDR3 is TGTGCCAGCAGCGTAAAGTTGACAGATGAAGCTTTCTTT.